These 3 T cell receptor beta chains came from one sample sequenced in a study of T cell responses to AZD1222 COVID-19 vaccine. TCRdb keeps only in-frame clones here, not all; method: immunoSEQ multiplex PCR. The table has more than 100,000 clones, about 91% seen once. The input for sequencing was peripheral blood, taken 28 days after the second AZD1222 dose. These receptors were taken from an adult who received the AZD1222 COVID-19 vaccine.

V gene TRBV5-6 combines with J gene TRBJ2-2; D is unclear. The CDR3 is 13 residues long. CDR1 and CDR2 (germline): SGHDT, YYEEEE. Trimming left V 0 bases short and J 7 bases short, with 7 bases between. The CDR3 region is CASSLGGDGELFF. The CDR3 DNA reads TGTGCCAGCAGCTTGGGGGGTGACGGGGAGCTGTTTTTT. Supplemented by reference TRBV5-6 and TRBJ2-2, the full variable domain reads DAGVTQSPTHLIKTRGQQVTLRCSPKSGHDTVSWYQQALGQGPQFIFQYYEEEERQRGNFPDRFSGHQFPNYSSELNVNALLLGDSALYLCASSLGGDGELFFGEGSRLTVL.

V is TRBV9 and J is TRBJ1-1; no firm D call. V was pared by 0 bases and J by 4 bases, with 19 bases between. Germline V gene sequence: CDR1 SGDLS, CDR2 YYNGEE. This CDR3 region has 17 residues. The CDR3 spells CASSVAGGLKWGTEAFF. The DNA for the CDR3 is TGTGCCAGCAGCGTAGCTGGCGGACTTAAATGGGGCACTGAAGCTTTCTTT.

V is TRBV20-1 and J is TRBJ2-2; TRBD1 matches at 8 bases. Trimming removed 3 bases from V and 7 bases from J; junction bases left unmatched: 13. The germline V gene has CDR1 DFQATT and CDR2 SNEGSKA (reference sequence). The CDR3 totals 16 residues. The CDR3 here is CSASDPGQEGSGELFF. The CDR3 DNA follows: TGCAGTGCTAGTGATCCGGGACAGGAGGGTAGCGGGGAGCTGTTTTTT.